This T cell receptor (beta chain) was sequenced in a study of cytomegalovirus exposure and HLA in healthy donors. The PCR employed 60 Vbeta primers together with 13 Jbeta primers. Produced via immunoSEQ multiplex PCR; TCRdb's table is partial and in-frame only. The table has hundreds of thousands of clones, roughly 91% seen once. The germline gives CDR1 WNHNN, CDR2 SYGVQD (reference sequence). The ends were cut back, 6 bases at V and 5 bases at J, with 18 bases in the middle. This CDR3 is built from 15 residues. As to this clone: What it binds is unknown.

Study-wide points: Later on, a genetic analysis was performed. It linked a missense variant in DCLRE1C with V- and J-gene trimming of TCR beta.

The V call is TRBV10-1, the J call TRBJ2-3; tentative D call: TRBD1 (6 bases). Specimen: PBMCs. This receptor was identified in a woman between 18 and 29 years old in good health and CMV-seronegative. CDR3 amino acids: CASSARGRAQDTQYF. In DNA, the CDR3 is TGCGCCAGCAGCGCCAGGGGCAGGGCTCAAGATACGCAGTATTTT.